This T cell receptor beta chain was identified during a study of blood T cells in healthy people across ages. Whole-study results and caveats: As age increased, TCR beta diversity per million T cells fell in a roughly linear fashion.

A second PCR of 7 to 11 cycles used a sample-barcoded 5' primer and a J-beta primer mix. With 12 random nucleotides, a template-switch adaptor tagged each individual cDNA molecule. TCRdb recomputed calls from the 5' RACE reads with MiXCR, one row per CDR3 protein. The sample records about 780,000 distinct CDR3 sequences, 46% being singletons. The CDR3 covers 16 residues. The J segment lost 6 bases and the V segment lost 4 bases, leaving 15 bases of the junction unmatched. Note on this clonotype: Its antigen remains unidentified.

The sample was blood. The genes are TRBV12-3 or TRBV12-4 and TRBJ2-7; TRBD2 agrees at 7 bases. The clonotype originates from a man aged 80 or over in good health. DNA for the CDR3: TGTGCCAGCAGTTCCCAATCAGCCCAGCGGGAACGCGAGCAGTACTTC. Its protein product is CASSSQSAQREREQYF.